The 16 T cell receptor beta chains listed next were all sequenced from one sample in a study of beta chain features in type 1 diabetes. Sequencing targeted expressed TCRB transcripts, as all isolated RNA had been reverse transcribed. Some clones are missing from TCRdb's copy, which holds only in-frame ones; the method was immunoSEQ multiplex PCR. Counted here are around 19,000 clones, about 53% occurring once; the ten biggest clones make up about 0.45%. Sequenced sample: stem cell memory CD4+ T cells from blood. The receptors come from a man aged 18 to 29 in good health.

The chain links TRBV5-1 to TRBJ2-7; 13 nucleotides agree with TRBD2. Losses at the gene ends were 6 bases for V and 2 bases for J; bases not matched to a gene: 8. Germline CDR1 is SGHRS and CDR2 is YFSETQ. The CDR3 length is 16 residues. The CDR3 DNA sequence: TGCGCCAGCACCTTAACCGGGACTAGCGGGGCCTACGAGCAGTACTTC. Residues: CASTLTGTSGAYEQYF.

The chain combines TRBV28 with TRBJ1-2; D is perhaps TRBD1 (6 bases). Germline assignment: CDR1 MDHEN and CDR2 SYDVKM. This CDR3 is built from 12 residues. V was cut by 5 bases and J by 8 bases, with 12 bases left in between. Here the CDR3 DNA reads TGTGCCAGCAGTAACGCAGGGGAAGGCTACACCTTC. Its protein product is CASSNAGEGYTF.

The CDR3 region has the DNA TGTGCCAGCAGCGTAGACACCGACTCCTACGAGCAGTACTTC. This encodes CASSVDTDSYEQYF. V usage is TRBV9 and J usage is TRBJ2-5, with D unresolved. Gene TRBJ2-7 matches the end of the DNA better, so the J call may be wrong. Per the germline V gene, CDR1 is SGDLS and CDR2 is YYNGEE. This CDR3 has 14 residues.

The chain recombines TRBV15 with TRBJ2-5; 8 bases align to TRBD1. TRBJ2-7 matches the DNA end more closely, so the J call is doubtful. Germline assignment: CDR1 LNHNV and CDR2 YYDKDF (reference sequence). The CDR3 has 12 residues. The CDR3 DNA sequence: TGTGCCACAGGACAGGGTAGCTACGAGCAGTACTTC. It translates to CATGQGSYEQYF.

The J gene is TRBJ2-7, the V gene TRBV30; no definite D call. The CDR3 is 12 amino acids. Germline loops: CDR1 GTSNPN, CDR2 SVGIG (reference sequence). The V and J ends lost 3 bases and 3 bases respectively, with 9 bases between them. The CDR3 nucleotides read TGTGCCTGGAGGTCCGGTAACTACGAGCAGTACTTC. Residues: CAWRSGNYEQYF.

This chain connects TRBV20-1 to TRBJ2-7, with no clear D. The ends were cut back, 0 bases at V and 9 bases at J, with 9 bases in the middle. This CDR3 is 11 amino acids long. Germline-derived CDR1 and CDR2 are DFQATT and SNEGSKA (reference sequence). Written as DNA, the CDR3 is TGCAGTGCTAGAGATCCTCCGGGGCAGTACTTC. Encoded protein: CSARDPPGQYF.

The rearrangement links TRBV7-2 to TRBJ2-1; 12 positions agree with TRBD2. The CDR3 runs 15 residues. Germline values: CDR1 SGHTA, CDR2 FQGNSA. V shed 6 bases, J shed 12 bases, and the junction held 12 bases outside the gene matches. CDR3 in DNA: TGTGCCAGCAGGTCCGGGACGGTGACTAGCGGGGGGCAGTTCTTC. Its translation is CASRSGTVTSGGQFF.

In this sample, this clone turned up a few times. This chain joins TRBV30 and TRBJ2-3; D is perhaps TRBD2 (5 bases). The ends were cut back, 4 bases at V and 2 bases at J, with 10 bases in the middle. The CDR3 runs to 13 residues. In germline, CDR1 is GTSNPN, CDR2 SVGIG (reference sequence). CDR3 residues: CAWIPGNTDTQYF. CDR3 nucleotides: TGTGCCTGGATACCGGGAAACACAGATACGCAGTATTTT.

The CDR3 sequence: CASRVTRNQPQHF. In DNA, the CDR3 is TGTGCCAGCAGGGTAACCAGGAATCAGCCCCAGCATTTT. The V and J genes are TRBV28 and TRBJ1-5; D is unresolved. This CDR3 region has 13 residues. CDR1 and CDR2 from the germline V gene are MDHEN and SYDVKM. The V gene lost 6 bases and the J gene lost 4 bases, with 10 bases spanning the gap.

V usage is TRBV18 and J usage is TRBJ2-1, with D tentatively TRBD1 (5 bases). The CDR3 loop spans 15 amino acids. CDR1 and CDR2 (germline): KGHSH, LQKENI. V was trimmed by 1 base and J by 3 bases, leaving 10 bases between them. In nucleotides, the CDR3 is TGTGCCAGCTCACCACGGCAGGGTGGCTACAATGAGCAGTTCTTC. Translated, it gives CASSPRQGGYNEQFF.

This chain connects TRBV25-1 to TRBJ1-2, with TRBD1 as a possible D gene (6 bases). Germline V gene sequence: CDR1 MGHDK, CDR2 SYGVNS. The V end lost 2 bases, the J end lost 2 bases, and 9 bases lay between the germline ends. This CDR3 comprises 14 residues. The CDR3 DNA reads as TGTGCCAGCAGTGAAGTGGGACAAAACTATGGCTACACCTTC. Protein: CASSEVGQNYGYTF.

The sample holds a few counts of this clone. The chain joins TRBV18 to TRBJ2-2; TRBD1 aligns across 10 bases. CDR3 length equals 17 residues. V shed 3 bases and J 2 bases; nucleotides not matched to a gene: 6. The germline V gene has CDR1 KGHSH and CDR2 LQKENI. CDR3 region: CASSPGTGDYNTGELFF. For the CDR3, the DNA is TGTGCCAGCTCACCGGGGACAGGGGACTACAACACCGGGGAGCTGTTTTTT. Looking up the rest from reference TRBV18 and TRBJ2-2 gives the full variable domain: NAGVMQNPRHLVRRRGQEARLRCSPMKGHSHVYWYRQLPEEGLKFMVYLQKENIIDESGMPKERFSAEFPKEGPSILRIQQVVRGDSAAYFCASSPGTGDYNTGELFFGEGSRLTVL.

This clone was picked up a small number of times. The chain uses TRBV4-1 and TRBJ2-3, with D possibly being TRBD2 (6 bases). The CDR3 sequence is 16 residues long. Germline V lookup: CDR1 MGHRA, CDR2 YSYEKL. V dropped 4 bases and J dropped 4 bases, with 18 bases sitting between them. DNA of the CDR3: TGCGCCAGCAGCCCACCTGGTAGCGGCTTTGCAGATACGCAGTATTTT. Translated: CASSPPGSGFADTQYF.

This clone was counted a single time. The chain carries TRBV29-1 and TRBJ2-3; the D gene is possibly TRBD2 (7 bases). The germline V and J ends were trimmed by 2 bases and 4 bases, with 13 bases remaining between them. Germline CDR1 reads SQVTM; CDR2 reads ANQGSEA. The CDR3 totals 14 residues. The CDR3 loop is CSVERGGGADTQYF. In DNA form, the CDR3 reads TGCAGCGTTGAAAGGGGAGGGGGGGCAGATACGCAGTATTTT.

The J gene is TRBJ1-2, the V gene TRBV6-5, with TRBD1 identical over 8 bases. V shed 8 bases, J shed 4 bases, and the junction held 0 bases outside the gene matches. The CDR3 has 11 residues. Germline-derived CDR1 and CDR2 are MNHEY and SVGAGI. CDR3: CASGTGYGYTF. As DNA, the CDR3 is TGTGCCAGCGGGACAGGCTATGGCTACACCTTC.

The V call is TRBV5-1, the J call TRBJ2-2; 11 nucleotides line up with TRBD1. CDR1 SGHRS and CDR2 YFSETQ come from the germline V gene. The junction had 6 bases not matched to a gene; V was cut back by 4 bases and J by 4 bases. The CDR3 is 16 residues long. The CDR3 DNA reads TGCGCCAGCAGCCGCTCAGGGACAGGGGGCACCGGGGAGCTGTTTTTT. Protein: CASSRSGTGGTGELFF.